These 7 T cell receptor beta chains came from one sample sequenced in a study of shared clonotypes between healthy human individuals. The assay was immunoSEQ multiplex PCR, and TCRdb's table has in-frame clones only and misses some. The sample lists over a million clones, 95% to 97% seen once, with approximately 1.2% in the top ten. Specimen: naive CD4+ T cells sorted from blood. Subset in this sample: CD45RA+ positively selected. These receptors came from a man aged 30 to 45 in good health.

The chain joins TRBV19 to TRBJ2-7, with TRBD2 matching over 11 bases. The CDR3 loop spans 15 amino acids. CDR1 and CDR2 (germline): LNHDA, SQIVND (reference sequence). V trimming: 5 bases; J trimming: 7 bases; junction bases outside the gene matches: 10. The CDR3 region has the DNA TGTGCCAGTAGTGATCCTAGACTAGCGGGACATGAGCAGTACTTC. Residues: CASSDPRLAGHEQYF.

This clone is a singleton in its sample. The chain recombines TRBV9 with TRBJ2-1; a possible D gene is TRBD2 (5 bases). The CDR3 runs to 15 residues. V was pared by 0 bases and J by 3 bases, with 10 bases between. Per the germline V gene, CDR1 is SGDLS and CDR2 is YYNGEE. The CDR3 region is CASSVGRVSYNEQFF. DNA for the CDR3: TGTGCCAGCAGCGTAGGGCGGGTAAGCTACAATGAGCAGTTCTTC.

On this clone itself: Other DNA sequences of this sample code for an identical CDR3. The rearrangement joins TRBV27 to TRBJ2-7; the D is unclear. Germline V gives CDR1 MNHEY, CDR2 SMNVEV (reference sequence). The CDR3 runs to 14 residues. The ends were cut back, 2 bases at V and 4 bases at J, with 12 bases in the middle. In DNA form, the CDR3 reads TGTGCCAGCAGTTTACGGGCAGGAGCTTACGAGCAGTACTTC. Translated: CASSLRAGAYEQYF.

This chain uses TRBV19 with TRBJ1-1; D unresolved. The CDR3 has 12 amino acids. V lost 1 base and J lost 4, with 4 bases in between. Germline assignment: CDR1 LNHDA and CDR2 SQIVND (reference sequence). CDR3 region: CASSIGPTEAFF. As DNA, the CDR3 is TGTGCCAGTAGTATAGGTCCCACTGAAGCTTTCTTT.

The chain is built from TRBV6-6 and TRBJ2-7; D not certain. Germline V gene sequence: CDR1 MNHNY, CDR2 SVGAGI (reference sequence). This CDR3 has 15 amino acids. Trimming left V 0 bases short and J 0 bases short, with 9 bases between. This CDR3 is CASSYSPTGSYEQYF. The DNA of the CDR3 is TGTGCCAGCAGTTACTCCCCAACTGGCTCCTACGAGCAGTACTTC.

With respect to this clone: This specimen includes other DNA sequences encoding the same CDR3. This chain uses TRBV9 with TRBJ2-5; D gene uncertain. With 0 bases removed from V and 5 bases from J, the gap between germline ends came to 8 bases. The germline CDR1 and CDR2 sequences are SGDLS and YYNGEE. The CDR3 has 13 residues. The CDR3, as DNA: TGTGCCAGCAGCGTAGTGGGTACGGAGACCCAGTACTTC. It yields the protein CASSVVGTETQYF.

This rearrangement joins TRBV19 to TRBJ1-3, with D possibly being TRBD1 (5 bases). The V gene's germline CDR1 is LNHDA and CDR2 SQIVND (reference sequence). The V and J ends lost 6 bases and 3 bases respectively, with 12 bases between them. The CDR3 is 14 amino acids. CDR3 loop: CASRDVGDGNTIYF. The CDR3, as DNA: TGTGCCAGTAGGGATGTAGGGGATGGAAACACCATATATTTT.